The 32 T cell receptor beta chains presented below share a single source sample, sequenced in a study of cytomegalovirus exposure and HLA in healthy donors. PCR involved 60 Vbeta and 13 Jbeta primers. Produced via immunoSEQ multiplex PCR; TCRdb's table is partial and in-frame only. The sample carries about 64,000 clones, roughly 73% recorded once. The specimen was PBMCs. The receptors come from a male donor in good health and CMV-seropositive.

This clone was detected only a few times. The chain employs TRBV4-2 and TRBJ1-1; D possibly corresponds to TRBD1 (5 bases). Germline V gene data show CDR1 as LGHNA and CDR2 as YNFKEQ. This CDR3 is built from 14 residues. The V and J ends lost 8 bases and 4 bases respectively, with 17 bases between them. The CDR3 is CASASGGRSTEAFF. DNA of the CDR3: TGTGCCAGCGCAAGCGGGGGGAGGAGCACTGAAGCTTTCTTT.

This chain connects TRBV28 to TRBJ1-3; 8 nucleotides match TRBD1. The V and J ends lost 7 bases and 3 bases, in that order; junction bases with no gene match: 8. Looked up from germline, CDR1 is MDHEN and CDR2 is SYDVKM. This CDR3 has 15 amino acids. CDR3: CASNPGGTLGNTIYF. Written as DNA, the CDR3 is TGTGCCAGCAATCCAGGGGGCACCCTTGGAAACACCATATATTTT.

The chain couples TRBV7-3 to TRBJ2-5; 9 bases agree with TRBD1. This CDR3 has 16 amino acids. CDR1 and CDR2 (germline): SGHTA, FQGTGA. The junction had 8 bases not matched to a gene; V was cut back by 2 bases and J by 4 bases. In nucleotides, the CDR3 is TGTGCCAGCAGCTTATTCGGACAGGGGACGGGAGAGACCCAGTACTTC. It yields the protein CASSLFGQGTGETQYF.

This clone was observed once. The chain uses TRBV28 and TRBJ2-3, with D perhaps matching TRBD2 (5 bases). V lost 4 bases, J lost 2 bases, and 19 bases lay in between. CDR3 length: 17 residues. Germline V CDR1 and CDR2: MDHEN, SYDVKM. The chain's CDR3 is CASSSPSRALNTDTQYF. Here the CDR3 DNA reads TGTGCCAGCAGTTCCCCCTCGCGGGCGCTAAACACAGATACGCAGTATTTT.

The CDR3 nucleotides are TGCGCCAGTGGACTAGCGGGGCCTATCACCGGGGAGCTGTTTTTT. This sequence encodes CASGLAGPITGELFF. The chain links TRBV5-1 to TRBJ2-2, with 12 bases aligning to TRBD2. The CDR3 loop spans 15 amino acids. Germline loops: CDR1 SGHRS, CDR2 YFSETQ. V shed 8 bases, J shed 4 bases, and the junction held 6 bases outside the gene matches.

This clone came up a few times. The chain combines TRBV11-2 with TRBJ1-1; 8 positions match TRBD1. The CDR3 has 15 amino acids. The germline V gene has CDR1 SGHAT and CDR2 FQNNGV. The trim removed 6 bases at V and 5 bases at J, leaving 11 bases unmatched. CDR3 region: CASRIPQGEGTEAFF. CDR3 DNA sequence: TGTGCCAGCAGGATACCACAGGGGGAAGGAACTGAAGCTTTCTTT.

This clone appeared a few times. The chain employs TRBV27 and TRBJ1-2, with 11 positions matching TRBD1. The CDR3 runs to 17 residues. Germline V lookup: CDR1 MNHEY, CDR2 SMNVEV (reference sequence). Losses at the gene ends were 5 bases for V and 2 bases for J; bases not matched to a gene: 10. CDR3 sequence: CASSRNRDRGENYGYTF. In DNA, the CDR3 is TGTGCCAGCAGTAGGAACCGGGACAGGGGGGAGAACTATGGCTACACCTTC.

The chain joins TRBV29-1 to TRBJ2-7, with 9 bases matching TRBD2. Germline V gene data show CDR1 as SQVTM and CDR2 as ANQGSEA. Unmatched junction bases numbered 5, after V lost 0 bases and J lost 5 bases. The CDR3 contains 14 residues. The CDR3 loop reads CSVEEASGAHEQYF. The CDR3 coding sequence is TGCAGCGTTGAAGAGGCTAGCGGGGCCCACGAGCAGTACTTC.

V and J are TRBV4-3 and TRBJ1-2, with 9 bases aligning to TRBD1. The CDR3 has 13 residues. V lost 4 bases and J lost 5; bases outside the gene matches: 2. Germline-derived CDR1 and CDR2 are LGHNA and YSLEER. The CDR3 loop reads CASSRDRGYGYTF. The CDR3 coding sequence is TGCGCCAGCAGCCGCGACAGGGGGTATGGCTACACCTTC.

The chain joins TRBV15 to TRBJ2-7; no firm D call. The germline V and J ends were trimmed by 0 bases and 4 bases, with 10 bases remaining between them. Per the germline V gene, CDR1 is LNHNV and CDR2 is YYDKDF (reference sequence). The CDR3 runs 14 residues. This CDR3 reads CATSRDILEYEQYF. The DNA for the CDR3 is TGTGCCACCAGCAGAGATATCCTAGAATACGAGCAGTACTTC.

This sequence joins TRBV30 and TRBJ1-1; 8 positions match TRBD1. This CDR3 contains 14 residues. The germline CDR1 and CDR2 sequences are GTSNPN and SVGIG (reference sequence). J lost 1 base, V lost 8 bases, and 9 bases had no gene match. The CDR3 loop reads CAHRAGGSNTEAFF. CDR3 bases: TGTGCCCACCGGGCAGGGGGCTCGAACACTGAAGCTTTCTTT.

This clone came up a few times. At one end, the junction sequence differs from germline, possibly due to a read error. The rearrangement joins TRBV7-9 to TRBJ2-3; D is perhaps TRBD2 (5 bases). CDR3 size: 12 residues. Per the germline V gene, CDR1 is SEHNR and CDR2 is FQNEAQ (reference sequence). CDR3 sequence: CSSSLGLDTQYF. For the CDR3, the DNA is TGTTCCAGCAGCTTAGGACTAGATACGCAGTATTTT.

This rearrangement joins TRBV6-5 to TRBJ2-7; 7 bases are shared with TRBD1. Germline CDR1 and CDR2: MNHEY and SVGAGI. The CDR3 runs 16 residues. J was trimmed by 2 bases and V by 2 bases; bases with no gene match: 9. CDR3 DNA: TGTGCCAGCAGTTACACAGACGAGGGGGCTCCCTACGAGCAGTACTTC. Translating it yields CASSYTDEGAPYEQYF.

The CDR3, as DNA: TGTGCCAGCAGGCCGACAGCTCCGAACACTGAAGCTTTCTTT. Amino acid sequence: CASRPTAPNTEAFF. The chain recombines TRBV11-1 with TRBJ1-1; D might be TRBD1 (5 bases). V shed 6 bases and J shed 1 base, with 12 bases lying between them. Germline-derived CDR1 and CDR2 are SGHAT and FQDESV (reference sequence). The CDR3 is 14 amino acids.

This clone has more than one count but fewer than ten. The CDR3 DNA reads TGTGCCAGCTGTGGACAAATGAACACTGAAGCTTTCTTT. It yields the protein CASCGQMNTEAFF. V and J are TRBV2 and TRBJ1-1; D might be TRBD1 (5 bases). V lost 8 bases, J lost 0 bases, and 10 bases lay in between. The CDR3 spans 13 residues. The V gene's germline CDR1 is SNHLY and CDR2 FYNNEI.

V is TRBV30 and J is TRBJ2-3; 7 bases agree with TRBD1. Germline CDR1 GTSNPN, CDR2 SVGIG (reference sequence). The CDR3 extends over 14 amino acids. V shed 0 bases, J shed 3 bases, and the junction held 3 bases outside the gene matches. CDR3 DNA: TGTGCCTGGAGTGTAGGGGGCATTACAGATACGCAGTATTTT. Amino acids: CAWSVGGITDTQYF.

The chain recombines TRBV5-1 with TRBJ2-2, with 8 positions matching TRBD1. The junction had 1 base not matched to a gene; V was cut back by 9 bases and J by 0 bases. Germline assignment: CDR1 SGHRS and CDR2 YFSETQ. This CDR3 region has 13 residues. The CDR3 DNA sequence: TGCGCCACGGGACAGGCGAACACCGGGGAGCTGTTTTTT. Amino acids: CATGQANTGELFF.

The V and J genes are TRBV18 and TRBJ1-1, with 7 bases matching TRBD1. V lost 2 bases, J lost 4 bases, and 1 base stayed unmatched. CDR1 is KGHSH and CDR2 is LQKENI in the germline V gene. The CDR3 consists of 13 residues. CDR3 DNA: TGTGCCAGCTCACCAACAGGGGCCACTGAAGCTTTCTTT. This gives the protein CASSPTGATEAFF. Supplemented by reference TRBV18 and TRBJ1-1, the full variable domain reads NAGVMQNPRHLVRRRGQEARLRCSPMKGHSHVYWYRQLPEEGLKFMVYLQKENIIDESGMPKERFSAEFPKEGPSILRIQQVVRGDSAAYFCASSPTGATEAFFGQGTRLTVV.

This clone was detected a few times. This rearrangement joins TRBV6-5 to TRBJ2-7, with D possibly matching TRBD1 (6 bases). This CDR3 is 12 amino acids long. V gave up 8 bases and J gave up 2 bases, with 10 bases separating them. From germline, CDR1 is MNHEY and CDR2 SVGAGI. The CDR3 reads CASRDTTYEQYF. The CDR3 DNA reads TGTGCCAGCCGGGACACGACCTACGAGCAGTACTTC.

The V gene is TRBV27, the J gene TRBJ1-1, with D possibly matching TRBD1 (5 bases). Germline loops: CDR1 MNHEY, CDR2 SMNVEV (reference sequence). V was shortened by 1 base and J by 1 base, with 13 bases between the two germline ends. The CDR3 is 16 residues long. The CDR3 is CASSLWAGKRNTEAFF. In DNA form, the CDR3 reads TGTGCCAGCAGTTTATGGGCAGGGAAGAGGAACACTGAAGCTTTCTTT.

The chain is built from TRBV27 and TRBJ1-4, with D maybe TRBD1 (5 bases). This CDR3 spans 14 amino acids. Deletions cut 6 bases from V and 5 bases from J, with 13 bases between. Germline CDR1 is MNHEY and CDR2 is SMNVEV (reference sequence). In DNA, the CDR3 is TGTGCCAGCAGCTCAGGGTTCGGGAATGAAAAACTGTTTTTT. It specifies CASSSGFGNEKLFF.

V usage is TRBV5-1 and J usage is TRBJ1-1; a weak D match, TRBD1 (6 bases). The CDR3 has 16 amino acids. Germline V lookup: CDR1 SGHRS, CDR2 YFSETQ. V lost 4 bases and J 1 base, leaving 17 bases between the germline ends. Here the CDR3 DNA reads TGCGCCAGCAGCGTACGAGGGGGACAAGAGAACACTGAAGCTTTCTTT. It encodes CASSVRGGQENTEAFF. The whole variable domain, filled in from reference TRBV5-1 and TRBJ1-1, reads KAGVTQTPRYLIKTRGQQVTLSCSPISGHRSVSWYQQTPGQGLQFLFEYFSETQRNKGNFPGRFSGRQFSNSRSEMNVSTLELGDSALYLCASSVRGGQENTEAFFGQGTRLTVV.

CDR3 sequence: CASSISGLAVDTQYF. CDR3 DNA: TGTGCCAGTAGTATCTCGGGACTAGCGGTAGATACGCAGTATTTT. V gene TRBV19 combines with J gene TRBJ2-3; 11 bases map to TRBD2. Germline assignment: CDR1 LNHDA and CDR2 SQIVND (reference sequence). This CDR3 region has 15 residues. With V trimmed by 3 bases and J by 5 bases, 4 bases remained unmatched. Combining the CDR3 with reference TRBV19 and TRBJ2-3 gives the whole variable domain DGGITQSPKYLFRKEGQNVTLSCEQNLNHDAMYWYRQDPGQGLRLIYYSQIVNDFQKGDIAEGYSVSREKKESFPLTVTSAQKNPTAFYLCASSISGLAVDTQYFGPGTRLTVL.

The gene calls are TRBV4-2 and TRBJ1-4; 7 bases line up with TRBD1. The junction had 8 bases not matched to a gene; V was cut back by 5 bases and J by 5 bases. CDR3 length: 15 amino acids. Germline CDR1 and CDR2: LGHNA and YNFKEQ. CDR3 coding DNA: TGTGCCAGCAGCATCCGGGACAGCTTCAATGAAAAACTGTTTTTT. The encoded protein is CASSIRDSFNEKLFF.

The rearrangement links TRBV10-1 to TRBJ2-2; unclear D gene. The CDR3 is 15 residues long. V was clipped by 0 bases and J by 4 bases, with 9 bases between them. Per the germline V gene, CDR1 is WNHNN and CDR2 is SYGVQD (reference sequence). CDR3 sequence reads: CASSESYSITGELFF. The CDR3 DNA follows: TGCGCCAGCAGTGAGTCGTACAGCATCACCGGGGAGCTGTTTTTT.

Here the CDR3 DNA reads TGTGCTAGTGGTTTGGTACGGGCGGGACAGGGGGTCACTGAAGCTTTCTTT. Translated: CASGLVRAGQGVTEAFF. V and J are TRBV12-5 and TRBJ1-1; 11 bases match TRBD1. CDR3 size: 17 residues. CDR1 LGHNT and CDR2 FRNRAP come from the germline V gene. The J segment lost 4 bases and the V segment lost 0 bases, leaving 7 bases of the junction unmatched. The full variable domain, rest sourced from reference TRBV12-5 and TRBJ1-1, is DARVTQTPRHKVTEMGQEVTMRCQPILGHNTVFWYRQTMMQGLELLAYFRNRAPLDDSGMPKDRFSAEMPDATLATLKIQPSEPRDSAVYFCASGLVRAGQGVTEAFFGQGTRLTVV.

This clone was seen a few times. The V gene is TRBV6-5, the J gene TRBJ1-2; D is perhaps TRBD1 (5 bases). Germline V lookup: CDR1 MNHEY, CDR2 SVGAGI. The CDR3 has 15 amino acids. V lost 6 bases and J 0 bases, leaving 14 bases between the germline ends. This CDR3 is CASSLRDGTNYGYTF. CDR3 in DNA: TGTGCCAGCAGCCTGCGGGACGGAACTAACTATGGCTACACCTTC.

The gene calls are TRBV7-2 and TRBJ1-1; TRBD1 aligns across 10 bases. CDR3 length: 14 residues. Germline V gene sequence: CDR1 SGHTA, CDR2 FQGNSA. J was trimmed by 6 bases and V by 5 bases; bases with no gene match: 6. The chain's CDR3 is CASSLGQGRAEAFF. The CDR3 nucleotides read TGTGCCAGCAGCCTGGGACAGGGGAGGGCTGAAGCTTTCTTT.

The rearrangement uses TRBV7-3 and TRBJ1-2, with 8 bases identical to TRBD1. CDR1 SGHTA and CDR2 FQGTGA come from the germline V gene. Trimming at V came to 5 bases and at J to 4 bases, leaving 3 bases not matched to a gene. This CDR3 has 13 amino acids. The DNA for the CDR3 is TGTGCCAGCAGCCGTGGACAGGGCTATGGCTACACCTTC. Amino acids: CASSRGQGYGYTF.

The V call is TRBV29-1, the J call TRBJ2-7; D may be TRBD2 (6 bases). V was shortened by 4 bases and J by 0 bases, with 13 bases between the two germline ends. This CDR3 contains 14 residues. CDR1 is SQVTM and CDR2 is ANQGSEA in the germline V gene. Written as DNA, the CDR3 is TGCAGCGTTGTGGGCGGGGTAAGCTCCTACGAGCAGTACTTC. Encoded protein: CSVVGGVSSYEQYF.

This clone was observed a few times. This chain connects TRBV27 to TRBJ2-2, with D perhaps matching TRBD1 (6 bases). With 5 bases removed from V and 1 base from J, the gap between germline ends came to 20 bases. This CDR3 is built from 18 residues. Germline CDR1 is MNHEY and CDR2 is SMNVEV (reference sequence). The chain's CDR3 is CASSPRDNPKRNTGELFF. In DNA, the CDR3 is TGTGCCAGCAGTCCAAGGGACAATCCGAAAAGGAACACCGGGGAGCTGTTTTTT.

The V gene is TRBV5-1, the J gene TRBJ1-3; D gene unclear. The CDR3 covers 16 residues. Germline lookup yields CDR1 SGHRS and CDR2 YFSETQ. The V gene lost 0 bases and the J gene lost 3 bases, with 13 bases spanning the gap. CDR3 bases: TGCGCCAGCAGCTTGGCCGGCGGGTATTATGGAAACACCATATATTTT. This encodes CASSLAGGYYGNTIYF.